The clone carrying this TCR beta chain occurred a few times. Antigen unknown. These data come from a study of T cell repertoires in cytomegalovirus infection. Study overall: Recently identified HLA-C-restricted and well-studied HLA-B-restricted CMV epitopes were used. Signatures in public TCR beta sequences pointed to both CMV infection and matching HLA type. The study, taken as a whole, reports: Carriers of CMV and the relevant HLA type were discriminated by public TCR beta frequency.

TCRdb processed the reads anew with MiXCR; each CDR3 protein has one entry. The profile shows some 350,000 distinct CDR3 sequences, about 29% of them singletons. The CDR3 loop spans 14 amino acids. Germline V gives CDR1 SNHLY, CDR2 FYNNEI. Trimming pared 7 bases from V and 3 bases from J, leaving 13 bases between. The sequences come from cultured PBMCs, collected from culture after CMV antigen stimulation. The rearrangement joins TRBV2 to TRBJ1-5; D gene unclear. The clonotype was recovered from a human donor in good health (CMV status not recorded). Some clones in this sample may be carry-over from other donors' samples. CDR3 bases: TGTGCCAGCACCCCCGGTGGGTCCAATCAGCCCCAGCATTTT. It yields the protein CASTPGGSNQPQHF. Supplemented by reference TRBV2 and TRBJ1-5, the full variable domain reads EPEVTQTPSHQVTQMGQEVILRCVPISNHLYFYWYRQILGQKVEFLVSFYNNEISEKSEIFDDQFSVERPDGSNFTLKIRSTKLEDSAMYFCASTPGGSNQPQHFGDGTRLSIL.